The T cell receptor (beta chain) described here comes from a study of blood T cell repertoires in COVID-19. Study-level information: From the United States, Italy and Spain came samples of acute and convalescent COVID-19.

Assay used: immunoSEQ multiplex PCR; TCRdb lists only in-frame clones, some missing. This sample has more than 300,000 clones, with roughly 87% found just once. This CDR3 comprises 11 residues. V dropped 4 bases and J dropped 10 bases, with 8 bases sitting between them. From germline, CDR1 is SNHLY and CDR2 FYNNEI. A single count supports this clone. Adults between roughly 18 and 95 years of age took part from 24 US areas. The recovered donors of Cohort 3 showed two negative PCRs, clearance, or symptom resolution. This sequence joins TRBV2 and TRBJ2-1; D not certain. Sequencing used PBMCs or T cells enriched from blood (not recorded which). The TCR originated in a woman aged 50 to 65 who had recovered from COVID-19. Here the CDR3 reads CASSARYEQFF. CDR3 nucleotides: TGTGCCAGCAGTGCCCGGTACGAGCAGTTCTTC.